The next 23 T cell receptor beta chains were all read from a single sample in a study of Graves' ophthalmopathy and Graves' hyperthyroidism. Amplification targeted the TCR beta CDR3 regions, with RNA transcripts as the source material. A first-round RT-PCR used HTBI primers, followed by a second-round multiplex PCR. TCRdb analysed the multiplex PCR reads with MiXCR anew, one entry per CDR3 protein. The sample contains about 550,000 distinct CDR3 sequences, roughly 39% of which appear only once. The material sequenced was peripheral blood or thyroid tissue (not recorded which). The receptors come from an adult man with Graves' hyperthyroidism.

This clonotype was detected ten times or more. This sequence joins TRBV10-1 and TRBJ2-2; D possibly uses TRBD1 or TRBD2 (5 bases each). CDR3 size: 14 residues. Deletions cut 7 bases from V and 2 bases from J, with 11 bases between. Germline V lookup: CDR1 WNHNN, CDR2 SYGVQD (reference sequence). DNA for the CDR3: TGCGCCAGCACGGCCGGGGCCAACACCGGGGAGCTGTTTTTT. It is translated as CASTAGANTGELFF.

The chain has TRBV12-3 or TRBV12-4 and TRBJ2-5, with 9 positions matching TRBD1. The DNA end is a closer match to TRBJ2-7, so the J assignment may be wrong. There are 16 residues in the CDR3. CDR3 sequence (DNA): TGTGCCAGCAGTTTAGAAATTTGGGGACAGGGCAACGAGCAGTACTTC. This encodes CASSLEIWGQGNEQYF.

The J gene is TRBJ1-1, the V gene TRBV6-1, with 8 positions matching TRBD1. Looked up from germline, CDR1 is MNHNS and CDR2 is SASEGT. The CDR3 sequence is 14 residues long. V dropped 5 bases and J dropped 6; count of bases not matched to a gene: 8. CDR3 coding DNA: TGTGCCAGCAGTCCACAGGGGGACGTGGCTGAAGCTTTCTTT. Translated, it gives CASSPQGDVAEAFF.

The V call is TRBV6-5, the J call TRBJ2-7; a weak D match, TRBD1 (6 bases). The CDR3 has 14 residues. Germline V gene lookup returns CDR1 MNHEY and CDR2 SVGAGI. The V end lost 2 bases, the J end lost 4 bases, and 12 bases lay between the germline ends. The CDR3: CASSYGGFTYEQYF. The CDR3 nucleotides read TGTGCCAGCAGTTACGGGGGCTTTACGTACGAGCAGTACTTC.

The table lists this clonotype with many counts. The chain recombines TRBV12-3 or TRBV12-4 with TRBJ1-3; 8 bases are shared with TRBD1. The CDR3 spans 17 residues. Losses at the gene ends were 7 bases for V and 0 bases for J; bases not matched to a gene: 11. The CDR3 spells CASTTRTGPSSGNTIYF. In nucleotides, the CDR3 is TGTGCCAGCACCACGAGGACAGGGCCGAGCTCTGGAAACACCATATATTTT.

This clonotype was detected many times. The chain has TRBV11-3 and TRBJ2-7; no clear D gene. CDR1 and CDR2 from the germline V gene are SGHNT and YENEEA. This CDR3 comprises 13 residues. Deletions cut 7 bases from V and 3 bases from J, with 13 bases between. CDR3 amino acids: CASKAEPLYEQYF. For the CDR3, the DNA is TGTGCCAGCAAGGCGGAGCCCCTCTACGAGCAGTACTTC. Looking up the rest from reference TRBV11-3 and TRBJ2-7 gives the full variable domain: EAGVVQSPRYKIIEKKQPVAFWCNPISGHNTLYWYLQNLGQGPELLIRYENEEAVDDSQLPKDRFSAERLKGVDSTLKIQPAELGDSAVYLCASKAEPLYEQYFGPGTRLTVT.

This sequence joins TRBV12-3 or TRBV12-4 and TRBJ1-1; D remains unclear. The CDR3 runs to 12 residues. V dropped 1 base and J dropped 6 bases, with 6 bases sitting between them. The CDR3 DNA follows: TGTGCCAGCAGTTTAGACTGGTCTGAAGCTTTCTTT. Protein: CASSLDWSEAFF.

The CDR3 nucleotides are TGCAGCGTTGGGGCGGGGACAGGGGATGAAAAACTGTTTTTT. Translated: CSVGAGTGDEKLFF. This chain links TRBV29-1 with TRBJ1-4; 10 bases match TRBD1. Germline CDR1 SQVTM, CDR2 ANQGSEA. The CDR3 is 14 amino acids. The junction had 5 bases not matched to a gene; V was cut back by 4 bases and J by 6 bases.

The chain employs TRBV7-8 and TRBJ2-5, with no clear D. Germline loops: CDR1 SGHVS, CDR2 FQNEAQ. There are 15 residues in the CDR3. V was clipped by 0 bases and J by 5 bases, with 13 bases between them. In nucleotides, the CDR3 is TGTGCCAGCAGCTTAGCGGGCCTGTTTCGGGAGACCCAGTACTTC. Residues: CASSLAGLFRETQYF.

This clonotype has ten or more counts. The genes are TRBV7-9 and TRBJ2-5; D is perhaps TRBD1 (6 bases). The CDR3 totals 15 residues. Germline V lookup: CDR1 SEHNR, CDR2 FQNEAQ (reference sequence). Trimming shortened V by 1 base and J by 2 bases, and 11 bases separated the two germline ends. The CDR3 coding sequence is TGTGCCAGCAGCTTAGAGGGGGACGGACAAGAGACCCAGTACTTC. It yields the protein CASSLEGDGQETQYF.

Ten or more counts support this clonotype. V gene TRBV10-3 combines with J gene TRBJ2-7, with TRBD2 as a possible D gene (6 bases). The CDR3 is 15 amino acids. V lost 2 bases to trimming and J lost 2 bases, with 13 bases between them. Germline CDR1 ENHRY, CDR2 SYGVKD. CDR3 sequence reads: CAISEGRRHPYEQYF. The DNA of the CDR3 is TGTGCCATCAGTGAGGGGAGGAGACATCCCTACGAGCAGTACTTC.

V is TRBV29-1 and J is TRBJ2-2; 9 nucleotides agree with TRBD1. The CDR3 runs to 13 residues. V trimming: 8 bases; J trimming: 5 bases; junction bases outside the gene matches: 6. Germline V gene lookup returns CDR1 SQVTM and CDR2 ANQGSEA. In DNA form, the CDR3 reads TGCAGCTCGCCGGGACAGGGAACCGGGGAGCTGTTTTTT. This translates into CSSPGQGTGELFF.

This clonotype was found once. The chain couples TRBV20-1 to TRBJ1-5; D gene ambiguous. The ends were cut back, 3 bases at V and 2 bases at J, with 8 bases in the middle. The CDR3 extends over 13 amino acids. Germline V gene data show CDR1 as DFQATT and CDR2 as SNEGSKA (reference sequence). As DNA, the CDR3 is TGCAGTGCTAGGGAAAGAGGCAATCAGCCCCAGCATTTT. Encoded protein: CSARERGNQPQHF.

In the case of this clonotype: An end of the junction differs from the germline gene, which may be a read error. This chain links TRBV5-1 with TRBJ1-1; TRBD1 matches at 8 bases. This CDR3 is 15 amino acids long. Looked up from germline, CDR1 is SGHRS and CDR2 is YFSETQ. CDR3 sequence: CASSRTGKEGTEASF. The CDR3 DNA reads TGCGCCAGCAGCCGGACAGGGAAAGAGGGGACTGAAGCTTCCTTT. The full variable domain, with the rest looked up from reference TRBV5-1 and TRBJ1-1, is KAGVTQTPRYLIKTRGQQVTLSCSPISGHRSVSWYQQTPGQGLQFLFEYFSETQRNKGNFPGRFSGRQFSNSRSEMNVSTLELGDSALYLCASSRTGKEGTEASFGQGTRLTVV.

Concerning this clonotype itself: At one of its ends the junction is not consistent with the germline gene, which may arise from a read error. The gene calls are TRBV2 and TRBJ2-3; D ambiguous. CDR1 and CDR2 from the germline V gene are SNHLY and FYNNEI. This CDR3 has 16 amino acids. The CDR3 DNA is TGTGCCAGCAGCTCTATCGCAGCCGATAGTACAGTTACGCAGTATTTT. This gives the protein CASSSIAADSTVTQYF.

This clonotype was counted at least ten times. The chain employs TRBV4-1 and TRBJ1-1; D gene ambiguous. The CDR3 sequence is 15 residues long. Trimming left V 3 bases short and J 1 base short, with 12 bases between. CDR1 is MGHRA and CDR2 is YSYEKL in the germline V gene. CDR3 loop: CASSHVIGSNTEAFF. The CDR3 DNA is TGCGCCAGCAGCCACGTAATAGGATCGAACACTGAAGCTTTCTTT.

This clonotype was seen a handful of times. V usage is TRBV25-1 and J usage is TRBJ1-1, with a weak D call TRBD1 (5 bases). V was cut by 5 bases and J by 1 base, with 11 bases left in between. Germline V CDR1 and CDR2: MGHDK, SYGVNS. This CDR3 spans 14 amino acids. The CDR3 sequence is CASSFGGENTEAFF. CDR3 DNA: TGTGCCAGCAGTTTCGGGGGGGAGAACACTGAAGCTTTCTTT.

Points on this clonotype: A much larger clone lies a single base off, so this may be a read error. This chain connects TRBV5-6 to TRBJ2-7; 14 bases are a match to TRBD2. The J segment lost 9 bases and the V segment lost 6 bases, leaving 8 bases of the junction unmatched. The CDR3 spans 14 residues. Looked up from germline, CDR1 is SGHDT and CDR2 is YYEEEE. CDR3 sequence reads: CASTGLAGADGQYF. CDR3 nucleotide sequence: TGTGCCAGCACGGGACTAGCGGGAGCGGACGGGCAGTACTTC. The full variable domain, with the rest looked up from reference TRBV5-6 and TRBJ2-7, is DAGVTQSPTHLIKTRGQQVTLRCSPKSGHDTVSWYQQALGQGPQFIFQYYEEEERQRGNFPDRFSGHQFPNYSSELNVNALLLGDSALYLCASTGLAGADGQYFGPGTRLTVT.

This clonotype was seen many times. This sequence joins TRBV15 and TRBJ1-4; maybe TRBD1 (6 bases). The germline V and J ends were trimmed by 1 base and 3 bases, with 9 bases remaining between them. The CDR3 is 15 amino acids. Germline loops: CDR1 LNHNV, CDR2 YYDKDF (reference sequence). The CDR3 DNA sequence: TGTGCCACCAGCAGAGGGGGGCGAGCTAATGAAAAACTGTTTTTT. Residues: CATSRGGRANEKLFF.

Of note for this clonotype: A much more abundant neighbour one base away suggests this may be a read error. V is TRBV5-4 and J is TRBJ2-2; 7 nucleotides match TRBD1. This CDR3 spans 14 amino acids. V trimming: 7 bases; J trimming: 4 bases; junction bases outside the gene matches: 7. Per germline, CDR1 SGHNT and CDR2 YYREEE (reference sequence). In DNA, the CDR3 is TGTGCCAGCGCAGGGACAGCCAGCACCGGGGAGCTGTTTTTT. It specifies CASAGTASTGELFF.

This clonotype has at least ten counts. The chain combines TRBV9 with TRBJ2-7, with D possibly TRBD2 on 6 matching bases. Germline CDR1 reads SGDLS; CDR2 reads YYNGEE. This CDR3 is 13 amino acids long. V was pared by 8 bases and J by 7 bases, with 19 bases between. The CDR3 bases are TGTGCCAGTAGTAAAACATGGGGAGGTGAGCAGTACTTC. Amino acids: CASSKTWGGEQYF.

This clonotype was detected ten times or more. The CDR3 loop reads CASSRQGPNTGELFF. The CDR3 nucleotides are TGCGCCAGCAGTCGACAGGGCCCGAACACCGGGGAGCTGTTTTTT. The rearrangement joins TRBV10-2 to TRBJ2-2, with 7 positions matching TRBD1. The CDR3 totals 15 residues. J was trimmed by 0 bases and V by 5 bases; bases with no gene match: 3. Germline V gives CDR1 WSHSY, CDR2 SAAADI.

The chain couples TRBV7-2 to TRBJ1-4; no clear D. This CDR3 spans 13 amino acids. Trimming removed 2 bases at V and 5 bases at J, with 6 bases between. Germline CDR1 reads SGHTA; CDR2 reads FQGNSA. The CDR3 bases are TGTGCCAGCAGCTTAACAGTGAATGAAAAACTGTTTTTT. This translates into CASSLTVNEKLFF.